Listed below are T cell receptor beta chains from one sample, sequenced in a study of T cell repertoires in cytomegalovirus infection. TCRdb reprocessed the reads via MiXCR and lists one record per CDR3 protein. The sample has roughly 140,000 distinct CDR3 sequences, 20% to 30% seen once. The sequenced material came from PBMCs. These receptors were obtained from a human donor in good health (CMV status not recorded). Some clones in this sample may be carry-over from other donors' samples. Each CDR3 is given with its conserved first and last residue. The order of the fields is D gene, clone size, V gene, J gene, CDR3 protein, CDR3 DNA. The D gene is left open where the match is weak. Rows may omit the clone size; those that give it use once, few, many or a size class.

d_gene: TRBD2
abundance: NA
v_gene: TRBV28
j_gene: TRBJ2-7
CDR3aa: CASSLGTSGGSYEQYF
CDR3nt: TGTGCCAGCAGTTTAGGGACTAGCGGGGGATCGTACGAGCAGTACTTC

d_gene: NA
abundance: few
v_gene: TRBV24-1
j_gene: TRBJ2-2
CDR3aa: CATTATGDNTGELFF
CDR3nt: TGTGCCACTACCGCTACCGGGGATAACACCGGGGAGCTGTTTTTT

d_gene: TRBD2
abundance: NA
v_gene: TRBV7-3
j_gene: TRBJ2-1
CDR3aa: CASSLWGGRGNEQFF
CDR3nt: TGTGCCAGCAGCTTATGGGGCGGGAGGGGTAATGAGCAGTTCTTC

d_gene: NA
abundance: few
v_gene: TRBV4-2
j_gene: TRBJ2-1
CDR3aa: CASSLLLSPRDEQFF
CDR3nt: TGTGCCAGCAGCCTGCTTTTGAGTCCCCGGGATGAGCAGTTCTTC

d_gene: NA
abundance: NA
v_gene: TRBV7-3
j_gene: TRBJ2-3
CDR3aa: CASSSQDADTQYF
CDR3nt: TGTGCCAGCAGCTCCCAGGACGCCGATACGCAGTATTTT

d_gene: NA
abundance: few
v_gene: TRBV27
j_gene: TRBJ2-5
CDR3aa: CASSLIGTRGETQYF
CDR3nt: TGTGCCAGCAGTTTGATTGGGACTCGAGGAGAGACCCAGTACTTC

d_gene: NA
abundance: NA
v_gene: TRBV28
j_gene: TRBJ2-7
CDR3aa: CASSSPEGGGAFYEQYF
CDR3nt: TGTGCCAGCAGTTCCCCCGAGGGAGGGGGAGCATTCTACGAGCAGTACTTC

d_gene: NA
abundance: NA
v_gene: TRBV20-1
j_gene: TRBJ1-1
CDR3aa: CSAKVSDQNTEAFF
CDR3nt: TGCAGTGCTAAAGTATCCGATCAGAACACTGAAGCTTTCTTT

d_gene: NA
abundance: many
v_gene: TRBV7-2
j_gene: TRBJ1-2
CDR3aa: CASSLARAGSQRGYTF
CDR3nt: TGTGCCAGCAGCTTAGCGCGGGCAGGTAGTCAGCGTGGCTACACCTTC

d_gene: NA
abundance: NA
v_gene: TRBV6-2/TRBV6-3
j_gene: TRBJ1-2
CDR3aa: CASRSEANYGYTF
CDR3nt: TGTGCCAGTCGTTCAGAGGCTAACTATGGCTACACCTTC

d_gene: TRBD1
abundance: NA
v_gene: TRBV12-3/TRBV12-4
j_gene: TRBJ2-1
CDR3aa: CASMTGGNDEQFF
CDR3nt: TGTGCCAGCATGACAGGGGGCAACGATGAGCAGTTCTTC

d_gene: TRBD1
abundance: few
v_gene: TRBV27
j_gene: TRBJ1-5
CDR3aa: CASSGQGVNQPQHF
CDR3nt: TGTGCCAGCAGCGGACAGGGGGTCAATCAGCCCCAGCATTTT

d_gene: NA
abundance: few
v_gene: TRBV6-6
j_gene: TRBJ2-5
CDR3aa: CASSYSSGFGEGQETQYF
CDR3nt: TGTGCCAGCAGTTACTCGAGCGGGTTTGGCGAGGGGCAAGAGACCCAGTACTTC

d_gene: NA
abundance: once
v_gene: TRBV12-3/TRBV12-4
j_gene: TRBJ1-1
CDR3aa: CASTSTGRTEAFF
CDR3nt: TGTGCCAGCACCAGCACAGGGCGCACTGAAGCTTTCTTT

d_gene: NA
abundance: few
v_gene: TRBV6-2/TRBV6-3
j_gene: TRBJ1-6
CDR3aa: CASRRLRSSGTNSPLHF
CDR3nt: TGTGCCAGCAGGCGCCTCCGGAGTTCAGGGACTAATTCACCCCTCCACTTT

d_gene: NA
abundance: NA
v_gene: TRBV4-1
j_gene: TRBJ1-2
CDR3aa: CASRLAEVAGGYTF
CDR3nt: TGCGCCAGCAGACTCGCGGAGGTGGCCGGTGGCTACACCTTC

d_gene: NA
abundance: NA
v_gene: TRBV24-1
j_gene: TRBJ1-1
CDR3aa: CATAPAGENTEAFF
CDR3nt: TGTGCCACCGCCCCGGCTGGGGAGAACACTGAAGCTTTCTTT

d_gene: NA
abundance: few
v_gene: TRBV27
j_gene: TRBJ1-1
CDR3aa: CASRLQGTTEAFF
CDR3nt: TGTGCCAGCAGACTCCAGGGAACTACTGAAGCTTTCTTT

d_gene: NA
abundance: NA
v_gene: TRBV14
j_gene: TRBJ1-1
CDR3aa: CASSPRQATEAFF
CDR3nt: TGTGCCAGCAGCCCTCGTCAGGCCACTGAAGCTTTCTTT

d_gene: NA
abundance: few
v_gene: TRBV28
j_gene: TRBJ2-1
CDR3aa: CASSLVLSVSNEQFF
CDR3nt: TGTGCCAGCAGTTTGGTACTGTCAGTAAGCAATGAGCAGTTCTTC

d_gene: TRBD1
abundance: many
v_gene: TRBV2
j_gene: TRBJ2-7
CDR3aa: CASLLGQGIGEQYF
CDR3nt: TGTGCCAGCCTCTTGGGACAGGGTATAGGCGAGCAGTACTTC

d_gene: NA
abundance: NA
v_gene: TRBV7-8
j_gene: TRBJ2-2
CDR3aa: CASSLVGRNTGELFF
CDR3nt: TGTGCCAGCAGCTTAGTGGGACGGAACACCGGGGAGCTGTTTTTT

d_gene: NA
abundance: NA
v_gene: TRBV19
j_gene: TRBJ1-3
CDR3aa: CASSSPGTASGNTIYF
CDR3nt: TGTGCCAGTAGTTCTCCCGGGACGGCCTCTGGAAACACCATATATTTT

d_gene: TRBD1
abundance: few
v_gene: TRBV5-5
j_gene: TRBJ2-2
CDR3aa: CASSKRPGTGETGELFF
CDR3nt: TGTGCCAGCAGCAAACGTCCCGGGACAGGGGAAACCGGGGAGCTGTTTTTT

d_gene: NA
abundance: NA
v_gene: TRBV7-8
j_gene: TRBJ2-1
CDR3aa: CASSLGRIPNEQFF
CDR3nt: TGTGCCAGCAGCTTGGGTAGAATCCCCAATGAGCAGTTCTTC

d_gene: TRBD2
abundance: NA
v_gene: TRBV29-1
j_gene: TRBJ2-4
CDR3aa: CSVIRGGKNIQYF
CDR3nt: TGCAGCGTCATCCGGGGGGGCAAAAACATTCAGTACTTC

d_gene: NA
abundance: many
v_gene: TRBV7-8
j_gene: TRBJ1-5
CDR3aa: CASSGVGGNNQPQHF
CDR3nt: TGTGCCAGCAGCGGAGTGGGGGGCAACAATCAGCCCCAGCATTTT

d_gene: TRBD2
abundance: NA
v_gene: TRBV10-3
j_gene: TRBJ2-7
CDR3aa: CAISEPGLAAREQYF
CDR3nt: TGTGCCATCAGTGAGCCCGGACTAGCCGCAAGAGAGCAGTACTTC

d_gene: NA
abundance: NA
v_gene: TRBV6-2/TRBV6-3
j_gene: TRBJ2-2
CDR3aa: CASILASGNTGELFF
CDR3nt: TGTGCCAGCATTCTAGCGAGCGGGAACACCGGGGAGCTGTTTTTT

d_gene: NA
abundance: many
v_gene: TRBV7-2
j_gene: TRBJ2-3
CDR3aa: CASSRDAVKQYF
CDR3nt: TGTGCCAGCAGCCGGGACGCCGTGAAGCAGTATTTT

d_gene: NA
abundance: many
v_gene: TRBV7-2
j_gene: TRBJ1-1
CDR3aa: CASSGQTHTEAFF
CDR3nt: TGTGCCAGCAGCGGACAAACTCACACTGAAGCTTTCTTT

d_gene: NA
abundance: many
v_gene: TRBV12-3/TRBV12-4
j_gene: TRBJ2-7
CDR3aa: CASSPSGALYEQYF
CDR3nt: TGTGCCAGCAGTCCATCCGGGGCGCTATACGAGCAGTACTTC

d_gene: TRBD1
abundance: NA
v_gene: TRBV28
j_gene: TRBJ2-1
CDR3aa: CASRGDSSTNNEQFF
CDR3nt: TGTGCCAGCAGGGGGGACAGTTCTACCAACAATGAGCAGTTCTTC

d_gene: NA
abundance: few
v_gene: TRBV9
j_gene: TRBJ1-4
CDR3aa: CASSVGPDEKLFF
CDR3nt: TGTGCCAGCAGCGTGGGGCCAGATGAAAAACTGTTTTTT

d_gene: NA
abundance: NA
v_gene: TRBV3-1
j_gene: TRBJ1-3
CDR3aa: CASSQDSFIGPGNTIYF
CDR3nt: TGTGCCAGCAGCCAAGATTCCTTTATTGGTCCCGGAAACACCATATATTTT

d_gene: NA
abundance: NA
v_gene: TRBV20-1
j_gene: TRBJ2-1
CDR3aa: CSARAIAAVYNEQFF
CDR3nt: TGCAGTGCTAGAGCTATAGCGGCCGTATACAATGAGCAGTTCTTC

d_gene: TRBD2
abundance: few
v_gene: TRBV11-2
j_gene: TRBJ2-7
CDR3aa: CASRDRDYHYEQYF
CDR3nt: TGTGCCAGCAGGGACCGGGACTATCACTACGAGCAGTACTTC

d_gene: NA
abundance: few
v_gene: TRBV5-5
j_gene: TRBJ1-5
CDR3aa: CASSLIAGWSNQPQHF
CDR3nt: TGTGCCAGCAGCTTGATAGCAGGGTGGAGCAATCAGCCCCAGCATTTT

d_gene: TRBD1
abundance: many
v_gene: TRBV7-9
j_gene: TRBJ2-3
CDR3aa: CASSSGQYTDTQYF
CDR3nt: TGTGCCAGCAGCTCGGGACAGTACACAGATACGCAGTATTTT

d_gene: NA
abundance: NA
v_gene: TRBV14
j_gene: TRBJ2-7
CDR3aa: CATGQSSYEQYF
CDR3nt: TGTGCCACCGGACAGTCTTCCTACGAGCAGTACTTC

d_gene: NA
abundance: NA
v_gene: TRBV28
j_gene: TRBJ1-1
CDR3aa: CASRKSHWGNTEAFF
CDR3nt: TGTGCCAGCCGCAAGTCCCACTGGGGGAACACTGAAGCTTTCTTT

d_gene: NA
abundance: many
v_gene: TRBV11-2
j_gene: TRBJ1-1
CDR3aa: CASSPQAGGTEAFF
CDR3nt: TGTGCCAGCAGCCCCCAGGCGGGGGGGACTGAAGCTTTCTTT

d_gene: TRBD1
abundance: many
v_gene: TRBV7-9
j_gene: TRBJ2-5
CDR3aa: CASRYRGQETQYF
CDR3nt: TGTGCCAGCAGATACAGGGGCCAAGAGACCCAGTACTTC

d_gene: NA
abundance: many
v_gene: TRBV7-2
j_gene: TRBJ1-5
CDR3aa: CASSLIMNSNQPQHF
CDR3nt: TGTGCCAGCAGCTTAATTATGAACAGCAATCAGCCCCAGCATTTT

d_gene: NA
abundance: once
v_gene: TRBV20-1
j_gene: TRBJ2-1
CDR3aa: CSARTQRESSYNEQFF
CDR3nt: TGCAGTGCTAGAACCCAACGGGAGAGCTCCTACAATGAGCAGTTCTTC

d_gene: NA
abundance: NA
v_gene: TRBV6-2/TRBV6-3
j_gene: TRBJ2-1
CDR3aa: CASSYSRGGGAYNEQFF
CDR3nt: TGTGCCAGCAGTTACTCGAGAGGAGGGGGGGCCTACAATGAGCAGTTCTTC

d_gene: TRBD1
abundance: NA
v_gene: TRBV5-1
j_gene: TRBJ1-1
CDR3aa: CASSWEGQTNTEAFF
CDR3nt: TGCGCCAGCAGCTGGGAGGGACAGACGAACACTGAAGCCTTCTTT

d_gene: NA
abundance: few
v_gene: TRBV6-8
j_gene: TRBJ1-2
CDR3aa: CASRRSGGEGYTF
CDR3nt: TGTGCCAGCAGACGTTCGGGGGGCGAAGGCTACACCTTC

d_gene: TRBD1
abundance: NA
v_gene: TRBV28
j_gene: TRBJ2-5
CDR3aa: CASSPGGSRSETQYF
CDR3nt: TGTGCCAGCAGTCCAGGGGGTTCGAGGTCAGAGACCCAGTACTTC

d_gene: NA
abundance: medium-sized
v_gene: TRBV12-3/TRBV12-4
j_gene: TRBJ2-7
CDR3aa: CASSLSGSGYEQYF
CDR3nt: TGTGCCAGCAGTTTATCGGGGTCCGGGTACGAGCAGTACTTC

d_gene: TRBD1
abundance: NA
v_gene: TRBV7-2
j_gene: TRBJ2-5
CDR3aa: CASSLGGQGDQETQYF
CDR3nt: TGTGCCAGCAGCTTAGGAGGACAGGGGGACCAAGAGACCCAGTACTTC

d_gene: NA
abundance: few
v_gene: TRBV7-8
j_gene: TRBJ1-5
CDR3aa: CASQSTGNQPQHF
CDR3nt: TGTGCCAGCCAATCGACAGGAAATCAGCCCCAGCATTTT

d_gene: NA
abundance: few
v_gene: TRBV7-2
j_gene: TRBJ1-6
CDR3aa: CASSPTGTSNSPLHF
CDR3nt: TGTGCCAGCAGCCCGACGGGGACATCTAATTCACCCCTCCACTTT

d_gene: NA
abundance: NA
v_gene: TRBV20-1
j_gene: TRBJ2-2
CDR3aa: CSAPVGQFTGELFF
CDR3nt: TGCAGTGCTCCTGTCGGACAGTTCACCGGGGAGCTGTTTTTT

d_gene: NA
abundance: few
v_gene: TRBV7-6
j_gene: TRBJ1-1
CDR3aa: CASSLVGRLENTEAFF
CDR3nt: TGTGCTAGCAGCTTAGTAGGGCGTCTTGAGAACACTGAAGCTTTCTTT

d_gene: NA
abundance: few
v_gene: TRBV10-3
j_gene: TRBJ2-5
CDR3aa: CAISGEIEETQYF
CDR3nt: TGTGCCATCAGTGGAGAGATTGAAGAGACCCAGTACTTC

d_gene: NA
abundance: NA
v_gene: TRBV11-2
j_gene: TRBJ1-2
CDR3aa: CASSSRGDNYGYTF
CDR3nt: TGTGCCAGCAGCTCCCGGGGGGATAACTATGGCTACACCTTC

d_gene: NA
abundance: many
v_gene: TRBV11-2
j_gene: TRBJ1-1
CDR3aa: CASSFRQTMNTEAFF
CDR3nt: TGTGCCAGCAGCTTCCGACAGACCATGAACACTGAAGCTTTCTTT

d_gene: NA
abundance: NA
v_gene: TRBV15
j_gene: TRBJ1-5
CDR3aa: CATSIRRGNQPQHF
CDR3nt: TGTGCCACCAGCATCAGAAGGGGCAATCAGCCCCAGCATTTT